Listed here are 25 T cell receptor beta chains from one sample, sequenced in a study of chemoradiotherapy in HPV16-positive cancers. TCRdb's table, derived via immunoSEQ multiplex PCR, lists solely in-frame clones and lacks some. The data hold about 32,000 clones, with approximately 88% observed a single time. The specimen was blood, collected from a patient who underwent chemoradiotherapy. The receptors come from a human donor with HPV-associated anogenital cancer.

About this clone itself: A junction boundary mismatches the germline segment, possibly from a read error. The chain is built from TRBV5-1 and TRBJ2-3; D is possibly TRBD1 or TRBD2 (5 bases each). Per germline, CDR1 SGHRS and CDR2 YFSETQ. The CDR3 spans 17 residues. The CDR3 sequence: CAGSLSAPGLGLNTQYF. CDR3 coding DNA: TGCGCCGGCAGCTTGTCGGCCCCGGGGCTCGGGCTGAATACGCAGTATTTT. Looking up the rest from reference TRBV5-1 and TRBJ2-3 gives the full variable domain: KAGVTQTPRYLIKTRGQQVTLSCSPISGHRSVSWYQQTPGQGLQFLFEYFSETQRNKGNFPGRFSGRQFSNSRSEMNVSTLELGDSALYLCAGSLSAPGLGLNTQYFGPGTRLTVL.

V is TRBV5-4 and J is TRBJ2-2, with D possibly TRBD1 on 6 matching bases. This CDR3 contains 16 residues. V was pared by 0 bases and J by 6 bases, with 15 bases between. Germline CDR1 is SGHNT and CDR2 is YYREEE (reference sequence). In DNA, the CDR3 is TGTGCCAGCAGCTTGGAGGTCAGGGGCGGCGCCGGGGAGCTGTTTTTT. Translated, it gives CASSLEVRGGAGELFF.

The chain recombines TRBV2 with TRBJ1-1, with a weak D call TRBD1 (6 bases). The CDR3 runs 14 residues. The germline V gene encodes CDR1 SNHLY and CDR2 FYNNEI. The V end lost 5 bases, the J end lost 6 bases, and 16 bases lay between the germline ends. The CDR3 region has the DNA TGTGCCAGCAGTCAAAGCCGGGACAAGGCTGAAGCTTTCTTT. Its translation is CASSQSRDKAEAFF. The full variable domain, completed using reference TRBV2 and TRBJ1-1, is EPEVTQTPSHQVTQMGQEVILRCVPISNHLYFYWYRQILGQKVEFLVSFYNNEISEKSEIFDDQFSVERPDGSNFTLKIRSTKLEDSAMYFCASSQSRDKAEAFFGQGTRLTVV.

The rearrangement uses TRBV28 and TRBJ1-1; D not certain. Germline V CDR1 and CDR2: MDHEN, SYDVKM. The CDR3 sequence is 12 residues long. V was shortened by 3 bases and J by 6 bases, with 8 bases between the two germline ends. DNA for the CDR3: TGTGCCAGCAGTTTTATGGCGGCTGAAGCTTTCTTT. Protein: CASSFMAAEAFF.

The rearrangement joins TRBV19 to TRBJ2-7; 7 positions agree with TRBD1. V gave up 5 bases and J gave up 5 bases; unmatched junction bases: 9. The CDR3 totals 14 residues. CDR1 is LNHDA and CDR2 is SQIVND in the germline V gene (reference sequence). Written as DNA, the CDR3 is TGTGCCAGTAGTGCCGGACAGGCCCCCCACGAGCAGTACTTC. Its protein is CASSAGQAPHEQYF.

The rearrangement joins TRBV27 to TRBJ1-1; 7 nucleotides agree with TRBD1. V gave up 3 bases and J gave up 8 bases; unmatched junction bases: 6. The CDR3 length is 13 residues. Looked up from germline, CDR1 is MNHEY and CDR2 is SMNVEV (reference sequence). CDR3 residues: CASSFYPTGEAFF. The CDR3 DNA sequence: TGTGCCAGCAGTTTTTACCCGACAGGGGAAGCTTTCTTT.

V usage is TRBV21-1 and J usage is TRBJ1-2. TRBV21-1 is shown as a pseudogene. This CDR3 contains 14 residues. Here the CDR3 DNA reads TGTGCCAGCGGTCGGGGGGCGGTTAACTATGGCTACACCTTC. Its translation: CASGRGAVNYGYTF.

The rearrangement uses TRBV7-9 and TRBJ1-2; D is unresolved. The germline gives CDR1 SEHNR, CDR2 FQNEAQ (reference sequence). CDR3 length equals 12 residues. Trimming cost V 8 bases and J 12 bases, with 19 bases left between them. The CDR3 DNA reads as TGTGCCAGCGGGCAGGACCCTCCCCGAGACACCTTC. Translated, it gives CASGQDPPRDTF.

The genes are TRBV6-6 and TRBJ2-7; 9 bases match TRBD1. Trimming cost V 5 bases and J 4 bases; bases outside gene matches: 9. The germline CDR1 and CDR2 sequences are MNHNY and SVGAGI (reference sequence). The length of the CDR3 is 15 residues. The CDR3 nucleotides are TGTGCCAGCAGTGGGGAGGGACAGGGAGGGTACGAGCAGTACTTC. This sequence encodes CASSGEGQGGYEQYF.

The chain joins TRBV4-1 to TRBJ1-2; D gene ambiguous. Trimming removed 4 bases at V and 1 base at J, with 10 bases between. Germline V gene sequence: CDR1 MGHRA, CDR2 YSYEKL. The CDR3 totals 14 residues. This CDR3 reads CASSPADLNYGYTF. The DNA of the CDR3 is TGCGCCAGCAGCCCCGCGGACCTTAACTATGGCTACACCTTC.

The J gene is TRBJ2-4, the V gene TRBV5-1; 9 bases fit TRBD1. In germline, CDR1 is SGHRS, CDR2 YFSETQ. The junction had 7 bases not matched to a gene; V was cut back by 3 bases and J by 6 bases. This CDR3 has 15 residues. CDR3 bases: TGCGCCAGCAGCTCCATGACAGGGGGTACAAACATTCAGTACTTC. Translation: CASSSMTGGTNIQYF.

The chain has TRBV4-1 and TRBJ2-3, with D hard to call. V was shortened by 3 bases and J by 4 bases, with 11 bases between the two germline ends. The CDR3 consists of 14 residues. The germline V gene has CDR1 MGHRA and CDR2 YSYEKL. The CDR3 nucleotides read TGCGCCAGCAGCCAGATAGGACGCGCAGATACGCAGTATTTT. Its protein is CASSQIGRADTQYF.

The J gene is TRBJ1-1, the V gene TRBV21-1; the table names TRBD1, a call not compared with the DNA. TRBV21-1 represents a pseudogene. CDR3 length: 14 residues. The CDR3 nucleotides read TGTGCCAGCAGCATCGACAGGGCCCGTGTAGTAGCTTTCTTT. Protein sequence: CASSIDRARVVAFF.

DNA of the CDR3: TGCGCCAGCAGCCAAGGGGCGTTGGACATTCAGTACTTC. This codes for CASSQGALDIQYF. J is TRBJ2-4 and V is TRBV4-1; D uncertain. CDR3 length: 13 residues. Germline lookup yields CDR1 MGHRA and CDR2 YSYEKL. Trimming stripped 1 base from V and 8 bases from J, with 9 bases between.

The chain carries TRBV6-1 and TRBJ2-1, with D possibly matching TRBD2 (6 bases). Trimming took off 2 bases at V and 2 bases at J, with 10 bases between the two ends. Germline V gene data show CDR1 as MNHNS and CDR2 as SASEGT. CDR3 size: 15 residues. CDR3 DNA: TGTGCCAGCAGTGAACTCGGGAGTCCCTACAATGAGCAGTTCTTC. Amino acid sequence: CASSELGSPYNEQFF.

The genes are TRBV14 and TRBJ2-1; D gene ambiguous. The V end was cut by 1 base, the J end by 4 bases, with 8 bases between. This CDR3 is built from 14 residues. The germline CDR1 and CDR2 sequences are SGHDN and FVKESK. Here the CDR3 DNA reads TGTGCCAGCAGCCAAGGTTCCGCGTACAATGAGCAGTTCTTC. Its translation: CASSQGSAYNEQFF.

The chain couples TRBV11-2 to TRBJ1-1; no clear D. The V and J ends lost 6 bases and 5 bases respectively, with 13 bases between them. This CDR3 spans 13 amino acids. Germline-derived CDR1 and CDR2 are SGHAT and FQNNGV. The CDR3 DNA follows: TGTGCCAGCAGGGCGGGGTCGCTTACTGAAGCTTTCTTT. Its translation is CASRAGSLTEAFF.

The chain carries TRBV7-3 and TRBJ1-2; D remains unclear. V was shortened by 5 bases and J by 6 bases, with 25 bases between the two germline ends. Germline CDR1 reads SGHTA; CDR2 reads FQGTGA. The CDR3 is 17 residues long. The CDR3 loop reads CASSRGHDEFQLDGYTF. CDR3 in DNA: TGTGCCAGCAGCCGAGGCCATGACGAGTTCCAATTGGATGGCTACACCTTC.

V gene TRBV7-9 combines with J gene TRBJ1-6, with 10 nucleotides matching TRBD1. This CDR3 is 14 amino acids long. J was trimmed by 8 bases and V by 3 bases; bases with no gene match: 1. Germline-derived CDR1 and CDR2 are SEHNR and FQNEAQ (reference sequence). This CDR3 reads CASSLGQGYSPLHF. For the CDR3, the DNA is TGTGCCAGCAGCTTGGGACAGGGGTATTCACCCCTCCACTTT.

The chain joins TRBV14 to TRBJ1-1, with D possibly matching TRBD1 (5 bases). The CDR3 is made up of 13 amino acids. Germline CDR1 SGHDN, CDR2 FVKESK. V was clipped by 7 bases and J by 5 bases, with 14 bases between them. The CDR3 loop is CASTRGAFTEAFF. The CDR3 nucleotides read TGTGCCAGCACTAGGGGCGCATTTACTGAAGCTTTCTTT.

The J gene is TRBJ2-1, the V gene TRBV11-3, with 15 nucleotides matching TRBD2. The V segment lost 1 base and the J segment 8 bases; nucleotides outside the gene matches: 3. Germline V gene lookup returns CDR1 SGHNT and CDR2 YENEEA. The CDR3 sequence is 16 residues long. The CDR3 DNA is TGTGCCAGCAGCTTAGGGACTAGCGGGAGGGTCGATGAGCAGTTCTTC. The encoded protein is CASSLGTSGRVDEQFF.

The chain employs TRBV2 and TRBJ1-1, with D uncertain. This CDR3 is built from 13 residues. CDR1 is SNHLY and CDR2 is FYNNEI in the germline V gene. Trimming took off 8 bases at V and 4 bases at J, with 14 bases between the two ends. CDR3 sequence reads: CASLLGVGTEAFF. The CDR3 bases are TGTGCCAGCCTACTCGGGGTTGGCACTGAAGCTTTCTTT.

This clone was detected only once. The chain joins TRBV6-5 to TRBJ1-5; perhaps TRBD1 as D (5 bases). V lost 2 bases, J lost 6 bases, and 11 bases lay in between. Germline CDR1 MNHEY, CDR2 SVGAGI. This CDR3 has 14 amino acids. The CDR3 region has the DNA TGTGCCAGCAGTTACCAGGGTAGTAGTCAGCCCCAGCATTTT. This gives the protein CASSYQGSSQPQHF.

The chain employs TRBV6-1 and TRBJ2-7; 7 bases are a match to TRBD1. The CDR3 is 12 amino acids. The ends lost 10 bases at V and 4 bases at J; junction bases unmatched: 7. Germline V gives CDR1 MNHNS, CDR2 SASEGT. The CDR3 sequence: CATTKGAYEQYF. The CDR3 DNA reads TGTGCCACCACAAAGGGGGCGTACGAGCAGTACTTC.

J is TRBJ2-7 and V is TRBV30; possibly TRBD1 or TRBD2 for D (6 bases each). This CDR3 region has 12 residues. V lost 3 bases and J lost 6, with 12 bases in between. The germline V gene encodes CDR1 GTSNPN and CDR2 SVGIG (reference sequence). The CDR3 region has the DNA TGTGCCTGGAGGCCGAAGGGGGGCGAGCAGTACTTC. Its protein is CAWRPKGGEQYF.